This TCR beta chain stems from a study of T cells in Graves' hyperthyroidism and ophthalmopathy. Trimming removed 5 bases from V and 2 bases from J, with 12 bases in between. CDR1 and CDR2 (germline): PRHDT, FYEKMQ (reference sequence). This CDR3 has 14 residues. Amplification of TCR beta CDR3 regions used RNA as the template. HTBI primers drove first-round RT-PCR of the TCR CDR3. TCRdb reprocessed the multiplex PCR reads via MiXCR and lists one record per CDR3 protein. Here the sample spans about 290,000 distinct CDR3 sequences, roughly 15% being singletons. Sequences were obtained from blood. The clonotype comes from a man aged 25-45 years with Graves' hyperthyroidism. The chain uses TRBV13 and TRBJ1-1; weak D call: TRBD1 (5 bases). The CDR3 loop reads CASSGTPYNTEAFF. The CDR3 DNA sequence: TGTGCCAGCAGCGGGACCCCTTATAACACTGAAGCTTTCTTT.